The 17 T cell receptor beta chains in this list originate from one sample, sequenced in a study of blood T cell repertoires in COVID-19. Here immunoSEQ multiplex PCR was the method, and the copy in TCRdb shows in-frame clones only, minus some. The profile shows about 130,000 clones, around 86% of them singletons. Material for sequencing was peripheral blood. These receptor sequences come from a woman between 45 and 60 years old who had recovered from COVID-19.

The chain couples TRBV20-1 to TRBJ2-3; D perhaps matches TRBD1 (5 bases). CDR3 length: 11 amino acids. The V and J ends lost 5 bases and 6 bases respectively, with 9 bases between them. In germline, CDR1 is DFQATT, CDR2 SNEGSKA (reference sequence). CDR3 sequence reads: CSAGSGDTQYF. The DNA for the CDR3 is TGCAGTGCTGGATCAGGGGATACGCAGTATTTT.

This clone was seen just once. The V and J genes are TRBV24-1 and TRBJ2-4, with a tentative D call TRBD2 (6 bases). The CDR3 spans 18 residues. The ends were cut back, 0 bases at V and 2 bases at J, with 16 bases in the middle. Looked up from germline, CDR1 is KGHDR and CDR2 is SFDVKD. CDR3 loop: CATSDLRYCGASKNIQYF. CDR3 nucleotide sequence: TGTGCCACCAGTGATTTGAGGTATTGCGGGGCGTCCAAAAACATTCAGTACTTC.

The chain recombines TRBV9 with TRBJ1-3; perhaps TRBD1 as D (6 bases). The CDR3 runs to 15 residues. Trimming shortened V by 4 bases and J by 4 bases, and 15 bases separated the two germline ends. Germline V lookup: CDR1 SGDLS, CDR2 YYNGEE. The CDR3 region is CASSRTGQEGNTIYF. The CDR3 nucleotides are TGTGCCAGCAGCCGAACAGGGCAAGAAGGAAACACCATATATTTT.

This chain joins TRBV30 and TRBJ1-5, with D possibly matching TRBD1 (6 bases). This CDR3 is 12 amino acids long. Germline V gene sequence: CDR1 GTSNPN, CDR2 SVGIG (reference sequence). V lost 5 bases and J lost 5, with 10 bases in between. The CDR3 sequence: CAWGTLDQPQHF. The DNA of the CDR3 is TGTGCCTGGGGGACACTCGATCAGCCCCAGCATTTT.

The chain recombines TRBV24-1 with TRBJ1-5, with a tentative D call TRBD1 (5 bases). This CDR3 contains 16 residues. Per germline, CDR1 KGHDR and CDR2 SFDVKD. Trimming took 8 bases from V and 0 from J, leaving 16 bases between them. The CDR3 DNA sequence: TGTGCCACCAATTATGGGGCACGCTATAGCAATCAGCCCCAGCATTTT. It is translated as CATNYGARYSNQPQHF.

V is TRBV7-3 and J is TRBJ2-5, with 8 bases identical to TRBD1. This CDR3 comprises 16 residues. Germline values: CDR1 SGHTA, CDR2 FQGTGA. V gave up 5 bases and J gave up 5 bases; unmatched junction bases: 13. Here the CDR3 reads CASSLLGQGTGETQYF. The CDR3 DNA reads TGTGCCAGCAGCCTCCTAGGACAGGGAACTGGGGAGACCCAGTACTTC.

This clone was detected only a few times. The chain links TRBV2 to TRBJ2-7; 7 positions match TRBD1. The CDR3 runs to 15 residues. Germline V CDR1 and CDR2: SNHLY, FYNNEI. V trimming: 4 bases; J trimming: 4 bases; junction bases outside the gene matches: 10. CDR3 residues: CASSGAGTVFYEQYF. CDR3 coding DNA: TGTGCCAGCAGTGGGGCCGGGACAGTATTTTACGAGCAGTACTTC.

The rearrangement joins TRBV5-1 to TRBJ1-4; TRBD1 matches at 8 bases. The CDR3 is 15 amino acids. Germline V lookup: CDR1 SGHRS, CDR2 YFSETQ. V shed 4 bases, J shed 2 bases, and the junction held 4 bases outside the gene matches. CDR3 sequence reads: CASSPGQATNEKLFF. CDR3 coding DNA: TGCGCCAGCAGCCCGGGACAGGCCACTAATGAAAAACTGTTTTTT.

This sequence joins TRBV2 and TRBJ2-3; tentatively, D is TRBD2 (5 bases). The CDR3 covers 14 residues. Looked up from germline, CDR1 is SNHLY and CDR2 is FYNNEI. Between the trimmed V and J ends, which lost 4 bases and 8 bases, there was a span of 16 bases. CDR3 loop: CASSVGLADGTQYF. CDR3 DNA: TGTGCCAGCAGTGTCGGGCTAGCAGACGGTACGCAGTATTTT.

This rearrangement joins TRBV7-3 to TRBJ1-3; weak D call: TRBD1 (6 bases). This CDR3 region has 13 residues. CDR1 is SGHTA and CDR2 is FQGTGA in the germline V gene. V was clipped by 9 bases and J by 0 bases, with 9 bases between them. CDR3 loop: CASSGDSGNTIYF. DNA for the CDR3: TGTGCCAGTTCAGGGGACTCTGGAAACACCATATATTTT. The variable domain in full, completed from reference TRBV7-3 and TRBJ1-3, reads GAGVSQTPSNKVTEKGKYVELRCDPISGHTALYWYRQSLGQGPEFLIYFQGTGAADDSGLPNDRFFAVRPEGSVSTLKIQRTERGDSAVYLCASSGDSGNTIYFGEGSWLTVV.

CDR3 sequence (DNA): TGTGCCAGCACCCAGACAGTAGCTAACTATGGCTACACCTTC. The encoded protein is CASTQTVANYGYTF. V gene TRBV7-9 combines with J gene TRBJ1-2; D is possibly TRBD1 (5 bases). The V end was cut by 7 bases, the J end by 0 bases, with 12 bases between. The CDR3 covers 14 residues. Per germline, CDR1 SEHNR and CDR2 FQNEAQ (reference sequence).

This clone showed up many times. The chain is built from TRBV27 and TRBJ2-7; 10 bases align to TRBD2. The CDR3 is 16 residues long. The germline V gene encodes CDR1 MNHEY and CDR2 SMNVEV (reference sequence). The trim removed 0 bases at V and 1 base at J, leaving 3 bases unmatched. This CDR3 is CASSLSLAGLSYEQYF. DNA for the CDR3: TGTGCCAGCAGTTTATCACTAGCGGGGCTATCCTACGAGCAGTACTTC.

CDR3 DNA sequence: TGTGCCAGCTCTCTTACAGGGGCCCTGGGCTACGAGCAGTACTTC. Residues: CASSLTGALGYEQYF. This chain joins TRBV18 and TRBJ2-7, with 7 bases aligning to TRBD1. V gave up 6 bases and J gave up 3 bases; unmatched junction bases: 11. This CDR3 spans 15 amino acids. The germline gives CDR1 KGHSH, CDR2 LQKENI.

The rearrangement uses TRBV9 and TRBJ2-7, with 12 bases fitting TRBD2. Trimming cost V 1 base and J 5 bases; bases outside gene matches: 4. CDR1 SGDLS and CDR2 YYNGEE come from the germline V gene. CDR3 size: 15 residues. DNA for the CDR3: TGTGCCAGCAGCGTATCTACTAGCGGGAGGCACGAGCAGTACTTC. Protein product: CASSVSTSGRHEQYF. Together with reference TRBV9 and TRBJ2-7, the CDR3 gives the full variable domain: DSGVTQTPKHLITATGQRVTLRCSPRSGDLSVYWYQQSLDQGLQFLIQYYNGEERAKGNILERFSAQQFPDLHSELNLSSLELGDSALYFCASSVSTSGRHEQYFGPGTRLTVT.

The V gene is TRBV11-1, the J gene TRBJ2-7; D unresolved. The V gene's germline CDR1 is SGHAT and CDR2 FQDESV (reference sequence). The CDR3 runs to 12 residues. Between the trimmed V and J ends, which lost 1 base and 4 bases, there was a span of 5 bases. In DNA, the CDR3 is TGTGCCAGCAGCTTAGTTCGTTACGAGCAGTACTTC. Translation gives CASSLVRYEQYF.

V gene TRBV18 combines with J gene TRBJ1-1, with TRBD1 as a possible D gene (5 bases). The germline V and J ends were trimmed by 4 bases and 1 base, with 7 bases remaining between them. Per germline, CDR1 KGHSH and CDR2 LQKENI. The CDR3 is 13 residues long. This chain's CDR3 is CASSLGGNTEAFF. In DNA form, the CDR3 reads TGTGCCAGCTCACTGGGGGGGAACACTGAAGCTTTCTTT.

The rearrangement uses TRBV14 and TRBJ2-5; possibly TRBD1 for D (5 bases). This CDR3 is built from 17 residues. Per the germline V gene, CDR1 is SGHDN and CDR2 is FVKESK. Deletions cut 4 bases from V and 1 base from J, with 19 bases between. CDR3 bases: TGTGCCAGCAGCCCAAGGGGTGGGTTCTTACTCCAAGAGACCCAGTACTTC. It yields the protein CASSPRGGFLLQETQYF.